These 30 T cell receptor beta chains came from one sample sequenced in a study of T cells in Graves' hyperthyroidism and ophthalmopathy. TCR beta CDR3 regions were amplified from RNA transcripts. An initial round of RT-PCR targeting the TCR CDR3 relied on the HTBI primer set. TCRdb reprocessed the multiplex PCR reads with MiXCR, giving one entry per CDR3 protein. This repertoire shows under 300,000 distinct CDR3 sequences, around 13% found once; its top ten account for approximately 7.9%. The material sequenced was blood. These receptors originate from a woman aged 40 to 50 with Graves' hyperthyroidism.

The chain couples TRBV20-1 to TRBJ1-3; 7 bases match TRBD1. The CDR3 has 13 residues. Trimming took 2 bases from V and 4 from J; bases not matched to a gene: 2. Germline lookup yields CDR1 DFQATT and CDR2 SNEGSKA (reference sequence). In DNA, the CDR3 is TGCAGTGCTAGACAGGGGGGGGGAAACACCATATATTTT. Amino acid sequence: CSARQGGGNTIYF.

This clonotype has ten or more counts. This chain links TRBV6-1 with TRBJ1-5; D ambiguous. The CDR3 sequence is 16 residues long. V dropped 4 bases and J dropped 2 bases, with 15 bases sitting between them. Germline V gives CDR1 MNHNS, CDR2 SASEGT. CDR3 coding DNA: TGTGCCAGCAGTGCAAGGCCCGGGAAGGGCAATCAGCCCCAGCATTTT. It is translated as CASSARPGKGNQPQHF.

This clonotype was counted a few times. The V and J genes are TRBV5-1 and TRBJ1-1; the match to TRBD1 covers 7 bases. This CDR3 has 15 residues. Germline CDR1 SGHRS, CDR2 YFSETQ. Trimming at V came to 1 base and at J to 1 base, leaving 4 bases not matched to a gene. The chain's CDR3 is CASSLTGAQNTEAFF. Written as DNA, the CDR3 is TGCGCCAGCAGCTTGACAGGGGCCCAGAACACTGAAGCTTTCTTT.

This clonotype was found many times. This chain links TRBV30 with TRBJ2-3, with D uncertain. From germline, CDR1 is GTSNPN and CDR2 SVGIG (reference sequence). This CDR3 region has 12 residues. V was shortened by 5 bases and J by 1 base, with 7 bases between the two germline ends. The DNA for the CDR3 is TGTGCCTGGTCAGTGGGCACAGATACGCAGTATTTT. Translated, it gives CAWSVGTDTQYF.

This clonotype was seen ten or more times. In DNA form, the CDR3 reads TGTGCCAGCAGCCGACATCTCGGGGACACTGAAGCTTTCTTT. It specifies CASSRHLGDTEAFF. The chain uses TRBV4-2 and TRBJ1-1; D gene unclear. CDR3 length: 14 residues. V dropped 4 bases and J dropped 3 bases, with 12 bases sitting between them. Germline lookup yields CDR1 LGHNA and CDR2 YNFKEQ.

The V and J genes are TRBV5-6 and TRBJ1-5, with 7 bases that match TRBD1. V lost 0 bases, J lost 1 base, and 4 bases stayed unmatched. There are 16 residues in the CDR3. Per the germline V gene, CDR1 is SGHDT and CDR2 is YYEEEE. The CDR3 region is CASSLGRGQSNQPQHF. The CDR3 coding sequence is TGTGCCAGCAGCTTGGGGAGGGGGCAGAGCAATCAGCCCCAGCATTTT.

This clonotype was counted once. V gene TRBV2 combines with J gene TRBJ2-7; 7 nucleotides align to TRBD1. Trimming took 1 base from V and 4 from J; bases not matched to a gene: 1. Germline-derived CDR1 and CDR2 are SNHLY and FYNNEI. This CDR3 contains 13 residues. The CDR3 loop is CASSEGTGYEQYF. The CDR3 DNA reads TGTGCCAGCAGTGAAGGGACAGGATACGAGCAGTACTTC.

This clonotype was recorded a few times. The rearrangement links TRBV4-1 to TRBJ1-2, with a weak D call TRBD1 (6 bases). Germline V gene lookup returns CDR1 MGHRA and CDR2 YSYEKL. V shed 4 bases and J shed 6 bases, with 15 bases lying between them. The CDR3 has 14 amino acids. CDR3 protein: CASSPRVRQDGYTF. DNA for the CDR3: TGCGCCAGCAGCCCACGGGTCCGACAGGATGGCTACACCTTC.

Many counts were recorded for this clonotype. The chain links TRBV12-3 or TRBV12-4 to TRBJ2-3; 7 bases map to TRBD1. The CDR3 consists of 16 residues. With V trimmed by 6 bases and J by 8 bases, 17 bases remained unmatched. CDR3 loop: CASSHTQTGFLGTQYF. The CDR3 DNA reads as TGTGCCAGCAGCCATACTCAGACAGGGTTCTTGGGTACGCAGTATTTT.

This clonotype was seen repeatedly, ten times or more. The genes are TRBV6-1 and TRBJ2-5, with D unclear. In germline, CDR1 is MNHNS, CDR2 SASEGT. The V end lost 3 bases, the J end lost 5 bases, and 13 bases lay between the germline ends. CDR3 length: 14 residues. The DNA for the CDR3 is TGTGCCAGCAGTGATTCGGGTGGATATGAGACCCAGTACTTC. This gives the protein CASSDSGGYETQYF.

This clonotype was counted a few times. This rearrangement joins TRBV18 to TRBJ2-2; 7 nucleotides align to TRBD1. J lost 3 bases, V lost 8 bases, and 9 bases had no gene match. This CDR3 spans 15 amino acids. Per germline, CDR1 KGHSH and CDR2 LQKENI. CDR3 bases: TGTGCCAGCAAGACAGGGTCGAAGGACACCGGGGAGCTGTTTTTT. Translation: CASKTGSKDTGELFF.

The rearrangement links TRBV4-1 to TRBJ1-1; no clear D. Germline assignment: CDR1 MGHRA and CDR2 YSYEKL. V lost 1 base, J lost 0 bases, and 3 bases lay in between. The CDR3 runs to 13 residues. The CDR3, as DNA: TGCGCCAGCAGCCAAGTGGTGAACACTGAAGCTTTCTTT. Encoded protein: CASSQVVNTEAFF.

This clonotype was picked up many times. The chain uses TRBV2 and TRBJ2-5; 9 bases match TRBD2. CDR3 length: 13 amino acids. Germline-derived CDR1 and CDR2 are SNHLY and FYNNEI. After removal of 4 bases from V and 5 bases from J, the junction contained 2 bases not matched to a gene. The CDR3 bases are TGTGCCAGCAGTGTGCGGGAGGGTGAGACCCAGTACTTC. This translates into CASSVREGETQYF.

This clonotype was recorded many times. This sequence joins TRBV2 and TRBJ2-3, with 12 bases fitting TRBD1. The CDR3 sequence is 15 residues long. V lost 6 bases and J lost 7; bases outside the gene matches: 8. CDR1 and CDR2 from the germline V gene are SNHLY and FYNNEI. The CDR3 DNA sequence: TGTGCCAGCAGCCCCGGGACAGGGGGCTCGAATACGCAGTATTTT. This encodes CASSPGTGGSNTQYF.

CDR3 nucleotides: TGTGCCACCAGCAGGGACCTAACTAATGAAAAACTGTTTTTT. Amino acids: CATSRDLTNEKLFF. V usage is TRBV15 and J usage is TRBJ1-4; D remains ambiguous. The CDR3 contains 14 residues. Trimming took 3 bases from V and 1 from J, leaving 6 bases between them. The germline V gene encodes CDR1 LNHNV and CDR2 YYDKDF (reference sequence).

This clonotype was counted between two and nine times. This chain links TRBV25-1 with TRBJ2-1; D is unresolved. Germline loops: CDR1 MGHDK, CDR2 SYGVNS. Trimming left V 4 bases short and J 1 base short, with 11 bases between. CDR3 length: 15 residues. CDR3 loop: CASSGNTRSYNEQFF. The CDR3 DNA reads TGTGCCAGCAGTGGGAACACCAGGTCCTACAATGAGCAGTTCTTC.

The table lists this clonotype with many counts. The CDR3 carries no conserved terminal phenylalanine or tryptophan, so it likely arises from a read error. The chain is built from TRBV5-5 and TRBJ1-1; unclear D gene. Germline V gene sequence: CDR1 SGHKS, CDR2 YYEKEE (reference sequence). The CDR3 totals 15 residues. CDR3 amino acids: CASSPEQSARTEAFL. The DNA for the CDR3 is TGCGCCAGCAGCCCCGAACAAAGCGCACGGACTGAAGCTTTCCTT.

CDR3 loop: CSVELAGPDTQYF. The DNA for the CDR3 is TGCAGCGTTGAGCTAGCCGGGCCAGATACGCAGTATTTT. The rearrangement links TRBV29-1 to TRBJ2-3; D is perhaps TRBD2 (5 bases). Germline V CDR1 and CDR2: SQVTM, ANQGSEA. The V and J ends lost 3 bases and 4 bases respectively, with 11 bases between them. The CDR3 extends over 13 amino acids.

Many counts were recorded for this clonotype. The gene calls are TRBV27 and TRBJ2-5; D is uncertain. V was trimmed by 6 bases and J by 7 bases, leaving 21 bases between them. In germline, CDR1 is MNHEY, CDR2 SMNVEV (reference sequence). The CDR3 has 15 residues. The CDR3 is CASRTMGLNSGTQYF. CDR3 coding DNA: TGTGCCAGCAGGACAATGGGTCTAAACTCTGGGACCCAGTACTTC.

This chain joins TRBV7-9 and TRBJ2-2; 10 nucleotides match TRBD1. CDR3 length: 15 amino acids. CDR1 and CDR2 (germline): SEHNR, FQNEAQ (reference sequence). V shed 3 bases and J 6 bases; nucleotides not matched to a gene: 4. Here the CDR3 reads CASSFPGTGAGELFF. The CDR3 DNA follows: TGTGCCAGCAGCTTTCCCGGGACAGGGGCCGGGGAGCTGTTTTTT.

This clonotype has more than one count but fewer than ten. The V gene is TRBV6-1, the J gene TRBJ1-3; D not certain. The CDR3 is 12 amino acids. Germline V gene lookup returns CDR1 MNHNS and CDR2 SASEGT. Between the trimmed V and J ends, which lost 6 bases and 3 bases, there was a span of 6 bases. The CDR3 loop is CASSRYGNTIYF. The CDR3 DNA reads TGTGCCAGCAGCCGCTATGGAAACACCATATATTTT.

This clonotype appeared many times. The CDR3 bases are TGTGCCAGCAGTTTAATGAGAGGGAGGAGGTACGAGCAGTACTTC. Translation gives CASSLMRGRRYEQYF. The rearrangement joins TRBV28 to TRBJ2-7; possible D gene TRBD2, 6 bases. CDR3 length equals 15 residues. The germline CDR1 and CDR2 sequences are MDHEN and SYDVKM. The germline V and J ends were trimmed by 2 bases and 4 bases, with 15 bases remaining between them.

The chain's CDR3 is CASSTWTSGETQYF. The CDR3 DNA sequence: TGTGCCAGCAGCACCTGGACCAGCGGGGAGACCCAGTACTTC. This sequence joins TRBV11-2 and TRBJ2-5, with D possibly being TRBD2 (6 bases). CDR3 length: 14 amino acids. Trimming cost V 5 bases and J 5 bases, with 15 bases left between them. The germline gives CDR1 SGHAT, CDR2 FQNNGV.

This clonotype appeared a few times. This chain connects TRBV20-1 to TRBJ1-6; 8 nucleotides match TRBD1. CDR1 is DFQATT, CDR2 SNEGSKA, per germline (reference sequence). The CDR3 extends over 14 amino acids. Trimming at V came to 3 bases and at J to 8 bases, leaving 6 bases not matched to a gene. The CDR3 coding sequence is TGCAGTGCTAGGCAGGGGGCAGGGGATTCACCCCTCCACTTT. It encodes CSARQGAGDSPLHF.

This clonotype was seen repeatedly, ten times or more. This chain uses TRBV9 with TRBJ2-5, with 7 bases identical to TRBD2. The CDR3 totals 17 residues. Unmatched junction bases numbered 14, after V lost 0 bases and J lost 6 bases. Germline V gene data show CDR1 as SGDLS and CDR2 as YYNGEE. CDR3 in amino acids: CASSVVGRARVSKTQYF. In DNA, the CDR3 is TGTGCCAGCAGCGTAGTAGGGAGGGCCAGGGTGTCGAAGACCCAGTACTTC. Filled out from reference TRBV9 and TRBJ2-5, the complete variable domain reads DSGVTQTPKHLITATGQRVTLRCSPRSGDLSVYWYQQSLDQGLQFLIQYYNGEERAKGNILERFSAQQFPDLHSELNLSSLELGDSALYFCASSVVGRARVSKTQYFGPGTRLLVL.

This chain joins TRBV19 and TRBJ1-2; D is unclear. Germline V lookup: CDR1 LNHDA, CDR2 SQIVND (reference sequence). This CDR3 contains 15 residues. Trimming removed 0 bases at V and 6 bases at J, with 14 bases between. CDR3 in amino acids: CASSIDERVGNGYTF. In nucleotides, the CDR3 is TGTGCCAGTAGTATAGATGAGAGGGTTGGGAATGGCTACACCTTC.

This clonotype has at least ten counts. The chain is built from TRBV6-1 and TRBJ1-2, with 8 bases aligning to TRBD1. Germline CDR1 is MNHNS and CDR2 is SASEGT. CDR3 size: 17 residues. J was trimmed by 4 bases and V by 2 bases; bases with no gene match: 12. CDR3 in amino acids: CASSERTGFGDRYGYTF. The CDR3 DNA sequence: TGTGCCAGCAGTGAAAGGACAGGGTTTGGCGATCGCTATGGCTACACCTTC.

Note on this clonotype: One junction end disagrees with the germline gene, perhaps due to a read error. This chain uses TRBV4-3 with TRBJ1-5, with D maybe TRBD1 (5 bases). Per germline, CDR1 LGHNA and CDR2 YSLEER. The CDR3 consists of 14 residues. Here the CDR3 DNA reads TGCACCAGCAGCCGGGCAGGGCCCAATCAGCCCCAGCATTTT. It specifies CTSSRAGPNQPQHF.

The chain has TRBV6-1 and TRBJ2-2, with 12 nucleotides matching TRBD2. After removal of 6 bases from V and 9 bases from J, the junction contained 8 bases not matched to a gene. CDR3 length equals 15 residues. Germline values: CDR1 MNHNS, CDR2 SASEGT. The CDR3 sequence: CASRPGLAGIRELFF. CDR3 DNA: TGTGCCAGCAGACCCGGACTAGCGGGAATTCGGGAGCTGTTTTTT.

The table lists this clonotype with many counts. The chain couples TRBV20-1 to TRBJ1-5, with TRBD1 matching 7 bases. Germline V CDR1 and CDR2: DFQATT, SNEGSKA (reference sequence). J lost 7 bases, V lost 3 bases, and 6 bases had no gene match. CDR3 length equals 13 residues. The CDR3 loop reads CSARGRGKQPQHF. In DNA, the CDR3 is TGCAGTGCTAGGGGCAGGGGGAAGCAGCCCCAGCATTTT.